Listed here are 7 T cell receptor beta chains from one sample, sequenced in a study of blood T cell repertoires in COVID-19. Only in-frame clones appear in the TCRdb table, and some are missing; sequencing was by immunoSEQ multiplex PCR. The sample lists some 200,000 clones, roughly 87% occurring once. What was sequenced was peripheral blood. These receptors were collected from a woman between 35 and 50 years old with acute or convalescent COVID-19.

The chain has TRBV5-1 and TRBJ2-1; a weak D match, TRBD1 (5 bases). The CDR3 is 13 residues long. V gave up 3 bases and J gave up 5 bases, with 9 bases separating them. The germline gives CDR1 SGHRS, CDR2 YFSETQ. CDR3 sequence reads: CASSWGQNNEQFF. The CDR3 bases are TGCGCCAGCAGCTGGGGCCAGAACAATGAGCAGTTCTTC. The variable domain in full, completed from reference TRBV5-1 and TRBJ2-1, reads KAGVTQTPRYLIKTRGQQVTLSCSPISGHRSVSWYQQTPGQGLQFLFEYFSETQRNKGNFPGRFSGRQFSNSRSEMNVSTLELGDSALYLCASSWGQNNEQFFGPGTRLTVL.

CDR3 coding DNA: TGCGCCAGCAGCCAACCCACGCGGGGGGGGGATGGTGGCTACACCTTC. Translated: CASSQPTRGGDGGYTF. The chain has TRBV4-1 and TRBJ1-2; tentative D call: TRBD1 (5 bases). Germline V CDR1 and CDR2: MGHRA, YSYEKL. V gave up 2 bases and J gave up 7 bases, with 20 bases separating them. CDR3 length: 16 residues.

The gene calls are TRBV4-2 and TRBJ2-7; tentative D call: TRBD2 (5 bases). Trimming shortened V by 5 bases and J by 1 base, and 12 bases separated the two germline ends. Germline loops: CDR1 LGHNA, CDR2 YNFKEQ. This CDR3 is built from 14 residues. The CDR3 nucleotides read TGTGCCAGCAGCTTGAACGGGGTATCCTACGAGCAGTACTTC. Translation gives CASSLNGVSYEQYF.

The sample holds one count of this clone. V and J are TRBV28 and TRBJ2-7; TRBD2 might be the D (5 bases). Germline V gene data show CDR1 as MDHEN and CDR2 as SYDVKM. V lost 3 bases and J 5 bases, leaving 17 bases between the germline ends. This CDR3 comprises 15 residues. CDR3 sequence (DNA): TGTGCCAGCAGTTTTGGAGTGGGAGTAGGAGACGAGCAGTACTTC. Translated, it gives CASSFGVGVGDEQYF.

The chain has TRBV9 and TRBJ1-1; D ambiguous. With 0 bases removed from V and 7 bases from J, the gap between germline ends came to 16 bases. CDR1 and CDR2 (germline): SGDLS, YYNGEE. The CDR3 runs 15 residues. The chain's CDR3 is CASSVGSGGNYEAFF. CDR3 DNA: TGTGCCAGCAGCGTAGGGTCGGGAGGAAACTATGAAGCTTTCTTT.

Only one count was recorded for this clone. The chain has TRBV11-2 and TRBJ1-1; TRBD1 agrees at 7 bases. Germline lookup yields CDR1 SGHAT and CDR2 FQNNGV. This CDR3 has 16 residues. J gave up 7 bases and V 5 bases, and 16 bases lay outside the gene matches. The CDR3 spells CASSAMLGKGAVEAFF. For the CDR3, the DNA is TGTGCCAGCAGCGCGATGTTGGGGAAGGGGGCCGTTGAAGCTTTCTTT. The full variable domain, completed using reference TRBV11-2 and TRBJ1-1, is EAGVAQSPRYKIIEKRQSVAFWCNPISGHATLYWYQQILGQGPKLLIQFQNNGVVDDSQLPKDRFSAERLKGVDSTLKIQPAKLEDSAVYLCASSAMLGKGAVEAFFGQGTRLTVV.

The V call is TRBV5-1, the J call TRBJ1-1; no firm D call. Trimming left V 0 bases short and J 1 base short, with 7 bases between. Per germline, CDR1 SGHRS and CDR2 YFSETQ. The CDR3 contains 14 residues. CDR3 residues: CASSLANPNTEAFF. The CDR3 DNA sequence: TGCGCCAGCAGCTTGGCCAATCCGAACACTGAAGCTTTCTTT. The variable domain in full, with the rest retrieved from reference TRBV5-1 and TRBJ1-1, is KAGVTQTPRYLIKTRGQQVTLSCSPISGHRSVSWYQQTPGQGLQFLFEYFSETQRNKGNFPGRFSGRQFSNSRSEMNVSTLELGDSALYLCASSLANPNTEAFFGQGTRLTVV.